This T cell receptor (beta chain) was obtained from a study of identical twins. Study-level points and caveats: Out-of-frame beta chain sequences displayed weaker excess sharing between twins.

This clonotype was observed many times. Its cognate antigen is unknown. A universal primer site was incorporated via template switching, and the cDNA contained unique molecular identifiers. TCRdb passed the 5' RACE reads through MiXCR, listing each CDR3 protein once. The data hold about 1.7 million distinct CDR3 sequences, with roughly 35% observed a single time. The sequenced material came from cord blood. This sequence was found in a newborn girl in good health.

The CDR3 DNA follows: TGTGCCAGCAGTAGAGGACTAGCCTCCTACGAGCAGTACTTC. Translated: CASSRGLASYEQYF. V is TRBV6-5 and J is TRBJ2-7, with 8 positions matching TRBD2. J was trimmed by 0 bases and V by 5 bases; bases with no gene match: 3. In germline, CDR1 is MNHEY, CDR2 SVGAGI. This CDR3 comprises 14 residues.